These T cell receptor beta chains were read from a single sample in a study of T cell responses to AZD1222 COVID-19 vaccine. Only in-frame clones appear in the TCRdb table, and some are missing; sequencing was by immunoSEQ multiplex PCR. The sample yields roughly 140,000 clones, approximately 89% seen once. The sample in question was peripheral blood, obtained on day 0 of AZD1222 vaccination. All receptors derive from an adult in good health. Both conserved end residues are part of each CDR3. The D gene is left open where the match is weak. Size is stated for part of the rows, as once, few or many counts, or as a class when the clone is expanded.

.	TRBV11-2	TRBJ1-5	.	TGTGCCAGCAGCTTGGGACACCTTAGCAATCAGCCCCAGCATTTT	CASSLGHLSNQPQHF
TRBD1	TRBV5-1	TRBJ1-1	.	TGCGCCAGCAGCCTCACAGGGGGCCCACATGAGATCACTGAAGCTTTCTTT	CASSLTGGPHEITEAFF
.	TRBV7-9	TRBJ1-2	.	TGTGCCAGCAGCCCTATAATCGCAGGGCAAAGTTATGGCTACACCTTC	CASSPIIAGQSYGYTF
TRBD1	TRBV6-5	TRBJ1-1	.	TGTGCCAGCAGTTACGAGACCAGGGGGCCCGACAGTGAAGCTTTCTTT	CASSYETRGPDSEAFF
TRBD1	TRBV6-5	TRBJ2-5	.	TGTGCCAGCAGTTGGACCGGGACAGGGGACCAGACCCAGTACTTC	CASSWTGTGDQTQYF
TRBD1	TRBV15	TRBJ2-7	.	TGTGCCACCAGCAGAGATCTTGTTTGGGACAGGGCGAACGAGCAGTACTTC	CATSRDLVWDRANEQYF
.	TRBV5-1	TRBJ1-1	.	TGCGCCAGCAGCTCCACCTCAGGGGCCCGGCTTCGCACTGAAGCTTTCTTT	CASSSTSGARLRTEAFF
TRBD2	TRBV7-2	TRBJ2-7	.	TGTGCCAGCAGCTTAAGGGTAGCGGGATTGGGTGTGCTCGAGCAGTACTTC	CASSLRVAGLGVLEQYF
.	TRBV12-3/TRBV12-4	TRBJ1-3	.	TGTGCCAGCAGTTCCCACTCTGGAAACACCATATATTTT	CASSSHSGNTIYF
.	TRBV10-1	TRBJ2-1	.	TGCGCCAGCAGTACAGGGAGCTACAATGAGCAGTTCTTC	CASSTGSYNEQFF
.	TRBV2	TRBJ2-3	.	TGTGCCAGCAACAGAGGGGCTAGCACAGATACGCAGTATTTT	CASNRGASTDTQYF
.	TRBV5-3	TRBJ2-7	.	TGTGCCAGAAGCTTTAGAGGGTTGTCCTACGAGCAGTACTTC	CARSFRGLSYEQYF
.	TRBV5-6	TRBJ1-2	.	TGTGCCAGCAGCTTGATCGACAGGAACTATGGCTACACCTTC	CASSLIDRNYGYTF
.	TRBV19	TRBJ2-7	.	TGTGCCAGTAGTATCCAGGGGAGCTCCTACGAGCAGTACTTC	CASSIQGSSYEQYF
.	TRBV9	TRBJ1-5	.	TGTGCCAGCGGAGGGGGTTATAGCAATCAGCCCCAGCATTTT	CASGGGYSNQPQHF
TRBD1	TRBV29-1	TRBJ1-1	.	TGCAGCGCGAACGGACAGGGAGCTACTGAAGCTTTCTTT	CSANGQGATEAFF
TRBD2	TRBV5-1	TRBJ2-7	.	TGCGCCAGCAGCTTTTCGGGCGGGAGGCCGTACGAGCAGTACTTC	CASSFSGGRPYEQYF
.	TRBV4-3	TRBJ1-1	.	TGCGCCAGCAGCCAAGGAGCAGGGGCCCCTGAAGCTTTCTTT	CASSQGAGAPEAFF
.	TRBV19	TRBJ1-1	.	TGTGCCAGTAGACCCCCAGGGAACACTGAAGCTTTCTTT	CASRPPGNTEAFF
.	TRBV5-1	TRBJ1-6	.	TGCGCCAGCAGCGGGGACGGGAATAATTCACCCCTCCACTTT	CASSGDGNNSPLHF
.	TRBV5-1	TRBJ1-2	.	TGCGCCAGCAGCTTCGAACAGGTCTATGGCTACACCTTC	CASSFEQVYGYTF
.	TRBV24-1	TRBJ2-2	.	TGTGCCACCAGTGACCCCGCAGGCGGGACAGCGAACACCGGGGAGCTGTTTTTT	CATSDPAGGTANTGELFF
.	TRBV27	TRBJ1-5	.	TGTGCCAGCAGTTTAGGAGGGCCGGATCAGCCCCAGCATTTT	CASSLGGPDQPQHF
.	TRBV7-2	TRBJ1-3	few	TGTGCCAGCAGCTTCGGGCCCTCTGGAAACACCATATATTTT	CASSFGPSGNTIYF
TRBD1	TRBV2	TRBJ1-2	.	TGTGCCAGCAGTTCCGGGACAGGGAGCACTAACTATGGCTACACCTTC	CASSSGTGSTNYGYTF
.	TRBV19	TRBJ1-5	.	TGTGCCAGTAGTCACAGGGTAACTTATAGCAATCAGCCCCAGCATTTT	CASSHRVTYSNQPQHF
.	TRBV6-2/TRBV6-3	TRBJ2-7	.	TGTGCCAGCAGTTTACAGGGTTTTGCCTACGAGCAGTACTTC	CASSLQGFAYEQYF
.	TRBV7-2	TRBJ2-2	.	TGTGCCAGCATGCCCAGCGGACCCCTTACGAACACCGGGGAGCTGTTTTTT	CASMPSGPLTNTGELFF
TRBD2	TRBV5-1	TRBJ2-1	.	TGCGCCAGCAGCTTCCCTAGCGGGAGTTTAAATGAGCAGTTCTTC	CASSFPSGSLNEQFF
.	TRBV9	TRBJ1-1	.	TGTGCCAGCAGCGCTCACCTGACAGGACCCTTGATGAACACTGAAGCTTTCTTT	CASSAHLTGPLMNTEAFF
.	TRBV5-1	TRBJ2-1	.	TGCGCCAGCAGCCTCGACTGGTCTCGCTCCTACAATGAGCAGTTCTTC	CASSLDWSRSYNEQFF
.	TRBV5-4	TRBJ2-2	.	TGTGCCAGCAGCCAGAACACCGGGGAGCTGTTTTTT	CASSQNTGELFF
TRBD1	TRBV7-2	TRBJ1-2	.	TGTGCCAGCAGCTTGCTTCTAGGGGGCCTAGGCTACACCTTC	CASSLLLGGLGYTF
.	TRBV6-2/TRBV6-3	TRBJ2-2	.	TGTGCCAGCTGCCTAGCGCCGAACACCGGGGAGCTGTTTTTT	CASCLAPNTGELFF
.	TRBV2	TRBJ1-1	.	TGTGCCAGCAAGGACAGCATGAACACTGAAGCTTTCTTT	CASKDSMNTEAFF
.	TRBV19	TRBJ1-1	.	TGTGCCAGTACCCGACACGCGTTTGAAGCTTTCTTT	CASTRHAFEAFF
.	TRBV5-1	TRBJ2-1	.	TGCGCCAGCAGCTTGGGGGGTCAAGCAGGGAATGAGCAGTTCTTC	CASSLGGQAGNEQFF
.	TRBV18	TRBJ2-3	few	TGTGCCAGCTCACCACGAAGCGGAGGCACAGATACGCAGTATTTT	CASSPRSGGTDTQYF
TRBD2	TRBV6-2/TRBV6-3	TRBJ2-7	.	TGTGCCAGCAGTTACTCGACGGGACTAGCGGGAGGACTCTACGAGCAGTACTTC	CASSYSTGLAGGLYEQYF
.	TRBV24-1	TRBJ2-2	.	TGTGCCACCAGTGACTATATAGGAGGCGGGGAGCTGTTTTTT	CATSDYIGGGELFF